Below are 15 T cell receptor beta chains sequenced from a single sample in a study of blood T cell repertoires in COVID-19. Libraries were prepared by immunoSEQ multiplex PCR; TCRdb keeps only in-frame clonotypes and omits some of them. The sample includes around 250,000 clones, just over 85% of them seen just once. Sample: PBMCs or T cells enriched from blood (not recorded which). The receptors were sampled from a man aged 18 to 29 who had recovered from COVID-19.

Note on this clone: A much larger clone lies one base from this, so it may be a read error. V gene TRBV2 combines with J gene TRBJ2-3; 13 bases fit TRBD2. Trimming took 5 bases from V and 4 from J; bases not matched to a gene: 3. This CDR3 has 15 amino acids. Germline CDR1 is SNHLY and CDR2 is FYNNEI. The CDR3 DNA is TGTGCCAGCAGTCCTACTAGCGGGGGGGCAGATACGCAGTATTTT. Its protein is CASSPTSGGADTQYF.

CDR3 bases: TGTGCCTGGAGAAAACAGGGTTTGGCTGAAGCTTTCTTT. Amino acid sequence: CAWRKQGLAEAFF. The V and J genes are TRBV30 and TRBJ1-1; tentative D call: TRBD1 (6 bases). Trimming took 3 bases from V and 6 from J, leaving 14 bases between them. The CDR3 is 13 amino acids. Looked up from germline, CDR1 is GTSNPN and CDR2 is SVGIG (reference sequence).

This clone occurred once. The chain carries TRBV7-9 and TRBJ2-5; TRBD2 matches at 8 bases. Trimming took 5 bases from V and 5 from J; bases not matched to a gene: 19. Per germline, CDR1 SEHNR and CDR2 FQNEAQ (reference sequence). The CDR3 is made up of 18 amino acids. The CDR3: CASSPLFPPGGPMETQYF. CDR3 coding DNA: TGTGCCAGCAGCCCATTATTTCCCCCGGGGGGGCCGATGGAGACCCAGTACTTC.

V usage is TRBV7-9 and J usage is TRBJ2-4; TRBD2 is a possible D gene (6 bases). The CDR3 extends over 17 amino acids. Trimming took 1 base from V and 6 from J, leaving 19 bases between them. Germline values: CDR1 SEHNR, CDR2 FQNEAQ (reference sequence). CDR3 sequence (DNA): TGTGCCAGCAGCTTAGATACAGGACTAAGGGAAAGAAACATTCAGTACTTC. The encoded protein is CASSLDTGLRERNIQYF.

A few counts support this clone. V gene TRBV28 combines with J gene TRBJ2-3; D unclear. The CDR3 totals 16 residues. Deletions cut 1 base from V and 6 bases from J, with 17 bases between. Germline CDR1 and CDR2: MDHEN and SYDVKM. CDR3: CASSLSFRALWDTQYF. CDR3 in DNA: TGTGCCAGCAGTTTATCTTTTAGAGCTCTTTGGGATACGCAGTATTTT.

The V and J genes are TRBV5-6 and TRBJ2-1; 9 bases are a match to TRBD2. The length of the CDR3 is 16 residues. Germline V gives CDR1 SGHDT, CDR2 YYEEEE. V shed 0 bases and J 2 bases; nucleotides not matched to a gene: 3. The CDR3 reads CASSLVPSGAYNEQFF. CDR3 in DNA: TGTGCCAGCAGCTTGGTCCCTAGCGGGGCCTACAATGAGCAGTTCTTC.

The rearrangement links TRBV12-5 to TRBJ2-3, with a possible D match to TRBD1 (5 bases). With 6 bases removed from V and 6 bases from J, the gap between germline ends came to 10 bases. The germline V gene has CDR1 LGHNT and CDR2 FRNRAP. The CDR3 sequence is 12 residues long. Written as DNA, the CDR3 is TGTGCTAGTGGCCCGTACAGGGATACGCAGTATTTT. As protein: CASGPYRDTQYF.

The genes are TRBV7-9 and TRBJ2-2; 7 bases map to TRBD2. The germline V gene encodes CDR1 SEHNR and CDR2 FQNEAQ (reference sequence). The CDR3 extends over 15 amino acids. V lost 2 bases, J lost 4 bases, and 4 bases stayed unmatched. The CDR3 is CASSLLGGTTGELFF. The CDR3 coding sequence is TGTGCCAGCAGCTTACTGGGAGGGACCACCGGGGAGCTGTTTTTT.

The V gene is TRBV2, the J gene TRBJ1-3; possibly TRBD1 for D (5 bases). CDR3 length: 16 amino acids. Trimming removed 5 bases at V and 4 bases at J, with 18 bases between. The V gene's germline CDR1 is SNHLY and CDR2 FYNNEI. The CDR3 DNA reads TGTGCCAGCAGTCCCTGGGGGGGACGGCGCGGAAACACCATATATTTT. It translates to CASSPWGGRRGNTIYF.

The gene calls are TRBV11-2 and TRBJ1-5; TRBD1 matches at 12 bases. Trimming removed 4 bases from V and 0 bases from J; junction bases left unmatched: 4. CDR3 length equals 17 residues. CDR1 SGHAT and CDR2 FQNNGV come from the germline V gene. DNA for the CDR3: TGTGCCAGCAGCTCGGGACAGGGGGCGATTAGCAATCAGCCCCAGCATTTT. Protein: CASSSGQGAISNQPQHF.

The rearrangement links TRBV15 to TRBJ2-4, with 9 bases lining up with TRBD2. Germline loops: CDR1 LNHNV, CDR2 YYDKDF (reference sequence). CDR3 length: 15 residues. Trimming at V came to 1 base and at J to 9 bases, leaving 7 bases not matched to a gene. Here the CDR3 DNA reads TGTGCCACCAGCAGAGGGGGGACTAGCTCGGGCATTCAGTACTTC. Amino acid sequence: CATSRGGTSSGIQYF.

The V call is TRBV18, the J call TRBJ1-5, with D hard to call. Germline values: CDR1 KGHSH, CDR2 LQKENI. This CDR3 has 14 residues. Trimming shortened V by 3 bases and J by 4 bases, and 10 bases separated the two germline ends. The CDR3 DNA follows: TGTGCCAGCTCACCGAGTCGGGGTAATCAGCCCCAGCATTTT. This translates into CASSPSRGNQPQHF.

This clone came up once. V and J are TRBV5-6 and TRBJ1-1; 9 positions agree with TRBD1. V trimming: 3 bases; J trimming: 0 bases; junction bases outside the gene matches: 9. The CDR3 totals 17 residues. In germline, CDR1 is SGHDT, CDR2 YYEEEE. As DNA, the CDR3 is TGTGCCAGCAGCTCCGTCCCGGGACAGGGATTGAACACTGAAGCTTTCTTT. Encoded protein: CASSSVPGQGLNTEAFF.

The CDR3 DNA follows: TGTGCCAGCAGCCCCCGAGGGGGCTTCTCTGAAGCTTTCTTT. Encoded protein: CASSPRGGFSEAFF. This chain joins TRBV11-2 and TRBJ1-1; TRBD1 agrees at 7 bases. J was trimmed by 6 bases and V by 5 bases; bases with no gene match: 9. Per the germline V gene, CDR1 is SGHAT and CDR2 is FQNNGV. The CDR3 is 14 amino acids.

The V gene is TRBV5-4, the J gene TRBJ1-6, with TRBD1 matching 7 bases. The CDR3 is 15 amino acids. Germline V lookup: CDR1 SGHNT, CDR2 YYREEE (reference sequence). J lost 7 bases, V lost 4 bases, and 8 bases had no gene match. CDR3: CASSSGQVGNSPLHF. Written as DNA, the CDR3 is TGTGCCAGCAGCAGCGGACAGGTTGGGAATTCACCCCTCCACTTT. Based on the CDR3 plus reference TRBV5-4 and TRBJ1-6, the full variable domain is ETGVTQSPTHLIKTRGQQVTLRCSSQSGHNTVSWYQQALGQGPQFIFQYYREEENGRGNFPPRFSGLQFPNYSSELNVNALELDDSALYLCASSSGQVGNSPLHFGNGTRLTVT.